The following is a T cell receptor beta chain sequence with its context. Its antigen is currently unknown. CDR1 MNHEY and CDR2 SMNVEV come from the germline V gene (reference sequence). With V trimmed by 6 bases and J by 3 bases, 5 bases remained unmatched. This CDR3 region has 13 residues. This entry belongs to a study of neoadjuvant nivolumab and ipilimumab in lung cancer. Study as a whole: Patients got nivolumab 3 mg/kg on days 1, 15 and 29; combination added ipilimumab 1 mg/kg day 1.

Findings and limits, study-wide: Higher pretherapy blood TCR richness went with higher resected-tumor richness. Only a small number of samples underwent TCR sequencing. TCR richness and clonality were higher in tumors than adjacent uninvolved lung.

Data came from immunoSEQ multiplex PCR; TCRdb stores just in-frame clones and leaves some out. The sample lists roughly 730 clones, about 89% occurring once. The TCR was taken from an adult with non-small cell lung cancer. The rearrangement links TRBV27 to TRBJ2-7; 7 nucleotides agree with TRBD2. This material consisted of adjacent normal lung tissue, taken after neoadjuvant nivolumab, alone or with ipilimumab, at or shortly before surgery. CDR3 residues: CASSEGLGYEQYF. The CDR3 DNA reads TGTGCCAGCAGCGAAGGACTAGGCTACGAGCAGTACTTC.